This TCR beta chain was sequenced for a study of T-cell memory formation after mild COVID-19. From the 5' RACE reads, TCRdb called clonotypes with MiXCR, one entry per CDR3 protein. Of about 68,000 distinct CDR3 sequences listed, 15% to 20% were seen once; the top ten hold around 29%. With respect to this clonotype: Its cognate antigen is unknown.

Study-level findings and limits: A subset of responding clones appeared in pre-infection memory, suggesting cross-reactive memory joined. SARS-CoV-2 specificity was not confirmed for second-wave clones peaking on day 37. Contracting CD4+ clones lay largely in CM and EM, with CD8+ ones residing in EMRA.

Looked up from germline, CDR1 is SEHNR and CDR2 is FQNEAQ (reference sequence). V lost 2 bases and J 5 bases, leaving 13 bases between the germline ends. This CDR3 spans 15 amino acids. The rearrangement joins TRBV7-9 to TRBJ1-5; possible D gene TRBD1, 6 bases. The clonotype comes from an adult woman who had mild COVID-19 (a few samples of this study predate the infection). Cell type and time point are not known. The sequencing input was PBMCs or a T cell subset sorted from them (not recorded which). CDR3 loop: CASSLSGGRDQPQHF. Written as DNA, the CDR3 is TGTGCCAGCAGCTTATCGGGGGGGCGGGATCAGCCCCAGCATTTT.